A selection of T cell receptor beta chains follows, all from one sample in a study of vaccination and CD4 T cells after COVID-19. MiXCR, run by TCRdb on the PCR reads, gives a single entry per CDR3 protein. The sample includes fewer than 11,000 distinct CDR3 sequences, around 30% seen only once; the top ten take roughly 13%. Their target antigens are unknown. The sequenced sample consisted of CD4+ T cells from blood, cultured in vitro. The receptors here all came from a human donor in good health. Each CDR3 is given with its conserved first and last residue. Fields, in order: V gene, J gene, CDR3 protein.

>TRBV5-3|TRBJ2-6
CESGKPTSGANVLTF
>TRBV2|TRBJ1-5
CASSWEEHQPQHF
>TRBV6-5|TRBJ2-5
CASSYSRWTGSLEETQYF
>TRBV19|TRBJ2-3
CASSSSGSRSDTQYF
>TRBV4-3|TRBJ2-5
CASSQGSGRETQYF
>TRBV6-2/TRBV6-3|TRBJ2-7
CASNLRENYEQYF
>TRBV29-1|TRBJ2-5
CSVHRGIQETQYF
>TRBV12-3/TRBV12-4|TRBJ2-7
CASSFGGTGGHEQYF
>TRBV20-1|TRBJ1-5
CSASGLQPQHF
>TRBV6-2/TRBV6-3|TRBJ2-1
CASSLAGGYNEQFF
>TRBV7-2|TRBJ2-1
CASSREGQGNNEQFF
>TRBV9|TRBJ2-7
CASSVQGVSYEQYF
>TRBV28|TRBJ2-4
CASRGGGPAKNIQYF
>TRBV6-4|TRBJ2-7
CASSDSGQGLARSYEQYF
>TRBV20-1|TRBJ2-5
CSVEVGQETQYF
>TRBV27|TRBJ2-6
CASMLTGANVLTF
>TRBV7-2|TRBJ1-1
CASSLASQRGTEAFF
>TRBV12-3/TRBV12-4|TRBJ2-3
CASSLGVDPADTQYF
>TRBV27|TRBJ2-7
CASSSTLRAGHEQYF
>TRBV19|TRBJ2-1
CASSIVAPGSYNEQFF
>TRBV30|TRBJ2-5
CAWSTTRTSGRQETQYF
>TRBV2|TRBJ2-1
CASSEEGDRQFF
>TRBV27|TRBJ2-6
CASTLDNSGANVLTF
>TRBV7-8|TRBJ2-7
CASSRTQGETYEQYF
>TRBV11-3|TRBJ1-1
CASSLDSWQGRSEAFF
>TRBV19|TRBJ2-1
CASTLAGGPNEQFF
>TRBV6-1|TRBJ1-4
CARRTGGSNEKLFF
>TRBV6-4|TRBJ2-5
CASSEVAGGGETQYF
>TRBV20-1|TRBJ2-3
CSANGAGGWTDTQYF
>TRBV7-3|TRBJ2-2
CASSLEGGANTGELFF
>TRBV5-4|TRBJ1-2
CASSTGQGFGGYTF
>TRBV7-8|TRBJ2-7
CASSSTSGYEQYF
>TRBV20-1|TRBJ1-6
CSARWTGGHSPLHF
>TRBV7-8|TRBJ2-3
CASSPRSLAGGYTDTQYF
>TRBV20-1|TRBJ2-2
CSARDGTGAGELFF
>TRBV6-1|TRBJ1-6
CASSPRERSSYNSPLHF
>TRBV6-2/TRBV6-3|TRBJ2-7
CASSGTSGRRGEQYF
>TRBV6-1|TRBJ1-3
CASSIDSGNTIYF
>TRBV7-9|TRBJ1-1
CASSPYGNTEAFF
>TRBV20-1|TRBJ1-4
CSARDISSPTNEKLFF
>TRBV5-4|TRBJ2-7
CASSLAGGRAREQYF
>TRBV6-1|TRBJ1-1
CASRGQGAGDTEAFF
>TRBV6-2/TRBV6-3|TRBJ2-7
CASSYGTSAYEQYF
>TRBV7-9|TRBJ1-1
CASSRPVNTEAFF
>TRBV7-9|TRBJ2-2
CASSLTPGLAVTGELFF
>TRBV2|TRBJ2-5
CASSPGPRVTQYF
>TRBV6-2/TRBV6-3|TRBJ2-7
CASSYGISYEQYF
>TRBV9|TRBJ1-5
CASSRALNQPQHF
>TRBV4-2|TRBJ2-6
CASSLRGAQGANVLTF
>TRBV5-1|TRBJ2-5
CASSSPEVGLAETQYF
>TRBV10-3|TRBJ2-7
CAALDSYEQYF
>TRBV7-3|TRBJ2-5
CASSLGGGEKETQYF
>TRBV29-1|TRBJ1-2
CSVKGQGNGYTF
>TRBV2|TRBJ2-7
CASGRDRDSLYEQYF